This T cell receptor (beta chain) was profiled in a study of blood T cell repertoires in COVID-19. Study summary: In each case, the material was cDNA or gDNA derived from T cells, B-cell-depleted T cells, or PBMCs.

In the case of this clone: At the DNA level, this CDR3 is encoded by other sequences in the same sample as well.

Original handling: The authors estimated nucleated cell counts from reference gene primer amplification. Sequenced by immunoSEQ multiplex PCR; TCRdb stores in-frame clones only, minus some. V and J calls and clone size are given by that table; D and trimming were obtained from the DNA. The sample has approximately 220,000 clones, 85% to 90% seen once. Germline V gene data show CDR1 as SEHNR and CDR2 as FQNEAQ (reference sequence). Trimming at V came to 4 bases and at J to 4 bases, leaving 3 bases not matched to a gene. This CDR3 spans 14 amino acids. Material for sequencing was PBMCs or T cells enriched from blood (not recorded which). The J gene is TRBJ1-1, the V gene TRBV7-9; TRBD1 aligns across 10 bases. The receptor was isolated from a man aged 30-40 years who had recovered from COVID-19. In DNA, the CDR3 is TGTGCCAGCAGCTCCGGGACAGGGGTCACTGAAGCTTTCTTT. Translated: CASSSGTGVTEAFF. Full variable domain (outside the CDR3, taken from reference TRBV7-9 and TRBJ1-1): DTGVSQNPRHKITKRGQNVTFRCDPISEHNRLYWYRQTLGQGPEFLTYFQNEAQLEKSRLLSDRFSAERPKGSFSTLEIQRTEQGDSAMYLCASSSGTGVTEAFFGQGTRLTVV.